The 27 T cell receptor beta chains in this list originate from one sample, sequenced in a study of blood T cell repertoires in COVID-19. The protocol was immunoSEQ multiplex PCR, while the TCRdb copy is restricted to in-frame clones and leaves out a portion. The data show fewer than 350,000 clones, 86% seen once. The sequenced sample was peripheral blood. Receptors were obtained from a woman aged 25 to 39 with COVID-19, enrolled during active disease.

J is TRBJ2-1 and V is TRBV2; D unclear. The ends were cut back, 0 bases at V and 4 bases at J, with 10 bases in the middle. The CDR3 runs 15 residues. The germline CDR1 and CDR2 sequences are SNHLY and FYNNEI. CDR3 sequence: CASSEALRIYNEQFF. The CDR3 nucleotides read TGTGCCAGCAGTGAAGCCCTTAGAATATACAATGAGCAGTTCTTC.

This clone was detected only a few times. The J gene is TRBJ1-1, the V gene TRBV4-1; no clear D. CDR3 length: 15 residues. CDR1 is MGHRA and CDR2 is YSYEKL in the germline V gene. The V end was cut by 3 bases, the J end by 0 bases, with 11 bases between. Here the CDR3 reads CASSHGERLNTEAFF. Here the CDR3 DNA reads TGCGCCAGCAGCCATGGAGAGCGCTTGAACACTGAAGCTTTCTTT.

The CDR3 coding sequence is TGTGCCAGCAGCCCACCGGTGGGGACAACCCAAGAGACCCAGTACTTC. Translated, it gives CASSPPVGTTQETQYF. The chain links TRBV7-9 to TRBJ2-5; weak D call: TRBD1 (6 bases). Germline V gene sequence: CDR1 SEHNR, CDR2 FQNEAQ (reference sequence). V was pared by 5 bases and J by 1 base, with 17 bases between. The CDR3 contains 16 residues.

V usage is TRBV7-2 and J usage is TRBJ2-7; TRBD2 agrees at 7 bases. V lost 5 bases and J lost 0; bases outside the gene matches: 4. Germline lookup yields CDR1 SGHTA and CDR2 FQGNSA. CDR3 length: 14 residues. The CDR3 sequence: CASSLRTSSYEQYF. CDR3 DNA: TGTGCCAGCAGCCTACGGACTAGCTCCTACGAGCAGTACTTC.

The rearrangement links TRBV6-2 or TRBV6-3 to TRBJ1-2; D may be TRBD1 (5 bases). Trimming shortened V by 5 bases and J by 4 bases, and 11 bases separated the two germline ends. This CDR3 has 13 residues. Germline-derived CDR1 and CDR2 are MNHEY and SVGEGT. CDR3 nucleotide sequence: TGTGCCAGCAGTAGCCAGGGTCGCTATGGCTACACCTTC. This gives the protein CASSSQGRYGYTF.

The chain couples TRBV4-1 to TRBJ2-7; 8 nucleotides agree with TRBD1. Trimming took 0 bases from V and 2 from J; bases not matched to a gene: 6. From germline, CDR1 is MGHRA and CDR2 YSYEKL. This CDR3 has 16 residues. CDR3 residues: CASSQDKNRGTYEQYF. Written as DNA, the CDR3 is TGCGCCAGCAGCCAAGATAAGAACAGGGGGACCTACGAGCAGTACTTC.

The rearrangement joins TRBV5-4 to TRBJ2-4; 11 bases line up with TRBD1. The germline gives CDR1 SGHNT, CDR2 YYREEE (reference sequence). The CDR3 is 17 amino acids. J gave up 0 bases and V 4 bases, and 6 bases lay outside the gene matches. The CDR3 DNA reads TGTGCCAGCAGCCCATGGACAGGGGGCTTAGCCAAAAACATTCAGTACTTC. Protein: CASSPWTGGLAKNIQYF.

This clone was seen a handful of times. The chain couples TRBV29-1 to TRBJ1-1; 7 bases map to TRBD1. The CDR3 loop spans 13 amino acids. J gave up 5 bases and V 3 bases, and 6 bases lay outside the gene matches. Germline V gene data show CDR1 as SQVTM and CDR2 as ANQGSEA. CDR3 nucleotide sequence: TGCAGCGTTGAGGGACAGTTAAGAACTGAAGCTTTCTTT. The encoded protein is CSVEGQLRTEAFF.

The chain links TRBV5-4 to TRBJ2-3, with D possibly TRBD2 on 5 matching bases. The V end was cut by 4 bases, the J end by 5 bases, with 11 bases between. The CDR3 contains 13 residues. The V gene's germline CDR1 is SGHNT and CDR2 YYREEE (reference sequence). CDR3 in DNA: TGTGCCAGCAGCCCGACGGGGTTAGATACGCAGTATTTT. Amino acid sequence: CASSPTGLDTQYF.

J is TRBJ2-7 and V is TRBV7-5; whether TRBD2, the table's D call, matches the DNA was not checked. TRBV7-5 constitutes a pseudogene. This CDR3 has 17 residues. CDR3 in DNA: TGTGTCAGAAGCTTAAGGGCGCGGGGGTCCAACTCCTACGAGCAGTACTTC. Translation: CVRSLRARGSNSYEQYF.

The chain is built from TRBV6-5 and TRBJ2-7; 7 bases align to TRBD2. V gave up 5 bases and J gave up 3 bases; unmatched junction bases: 7. The CDR3 is 14 amino acids. Germline lookup yields CDR1 MNHEY and CDR2 SVGAGI. The CDR3 loop is CASSLTPGGYEQYF. The CDR3 coding sequence is TGTGCCAGCAGTCTGACTCCGGGAGGCTACGAGCAGTACTTC.

J is TRBJ1-1 and V is TRBV19, with a tentative D call TRBD1 (5 bases). In germline, CDR1 is LNHDA, CDR2 SQIVND (reference sequence). CDR3 length: 17 residues. V was shortened by 3 bases and J by 0 bases, with 17 bases between the two germline ends. CDR3 loop: CASSMGPGGGMNTEAFF. As DNA, the CDR3 is TGTGCCAGTAGTATGGGACCCGGGGGGGGGATGAACACTGAAGCTTTCTTT. Full variable domain (remainder filled in from reference TRBV19 and TRBJ1-1): DGGITQSPKYLFRKEGQNVTLSCEQNLNHDAMYWYRQDPGQGLRLIYYSQIVNDFQKGDIAEGYSVSREKKESFPLTVTSAQKNPTAFYLCASSMGPGGGMNTEAFFGQGTRLTVV.

This clone has only one observation. This chain links TRBV27 with TRBJ1-2; D call uncertain. Deletions cut 2 bases from V and 1 base from J, with 5 bases between. This CDR3 comprises 13 residues. Germline CDR1 MNHEY, CDR2 SMNVEV (reference sequence). Here the CDR3 reads CASSLNSNYGYTF. CDR3 nucleotides: TGTGCCAGCAGTTTAAACAGTAACTATGGCTACACCTTC.

The chain uses TRBV18 and TRBJ1-5, with D possibly TRBD1 on 6 matching bases. Trimming removed 4 bases from V and 0 bases from J, with 7 bases in between. The germline CDR1 and CDR2 sequences are KGHSH and LQKENI. This CDR3 region has 14 residues. The CDR3 reads CASSRTDSNQPQHF. CDR3 nucleotides: TGTGCCAGCTCACGGACAGATAGCAATCAGCCCCAGCATTTT. The whole variable domain, filled in from reference TRBV18 and TRBJ1-5, reads NAGVMQNPRHLVRRRGQEARLRCSPMKGHSHVYWYRQLPEEGLKFMVYLQKENIIDESGMPKERFSAEFPKEGPSILRIQQVVRGDSAAYFCASSRTDSNQPQHFGDGTRLSIL.

The rearrangement links TRBV6-4 to TRBJ1-2; D not certain. CDR1 and CDR2 from the germline V gene are MRHNA and SNTAGT. The CDR3 covers 15 residues. V dropped 2 bases and J dropped 4 bases, with 14 bases sitting between them. CDR3: CASSDPSSGSYGYTF. As DNA, the CDR3 is TGTGCCAGCAGTGACCCTTCCTCAGGCAGCTATGGCTACACCTTC.

The gene calls are TRBV10-3 and TRBJ1-2; D uncertain. Per the germline V gene, CDR1 is ENHRY and CDR2 is SYGVKD. Between the trimmed V and J ends, which lost 0 bases and 4 bases, there was a span of 21 bases. The CDR3 consists of 18 residues. CDR3 protein: CAISESGRARSRTYGYTF. The CDR3 DNA reads TGTGCCATCAGTGAGTCTGGGCGGGCCCGATCGAGGACCTATGGCTACACCTTC.

CDR3 loop: CASSEPETWIGFF. The CDR3 DNA is TGTGCCAGCAGTGAACCCGAGACTTGGATCGGGTTCTTC. This chain uses TRBV2 with TRBJ2-1; no clear D gene. V was clipped by 2 bases and J by 15 bases, with 17 bases between them. The germline gives CDR1 SNHLY, CDR2 FYNNEI. The CDR3 has 13 amino acids. The variable domain in full, completed from reference TRBV2 and TRBJ2-1, reads EPEVTQTPSHQVTQMGQEVILRCVPISNHLYFYWYRQILGQKVEFLVSFYNNEISEKSEIFDDQFSVERPDGSNFTLKIRSTKLEDSAMYFCASSEPETWIGFFGPGTRLTVL.

The J gene is TRBJ1-1, the V gene TRBV18, with a weak D call TRBD1 (5 bases). The CDR3 length is 15 residues. Trimming shortened V by 6 bases and J by 4 bases, and 18 bases separated the two germline ends. CDR1 is KGHSH, CDR2 LQKENI, per germline. The CDR3 nucleotides read TGTGCCAGCTCGCCCCAGGGCCATTGGGGCACTGAAGCTTTCTTT. Its protein is CASSPQGHWGTEAFF.

The rearrangement joins TRBV7-8 to TRBJ2-1; the match to TRBD2 covers 7 bases. Per the germline V gene, CDR1 is SGHVS and CDR2 is FQNEAQ. Trimming cost V 6 bases and J 2 bases; bases outside gene matches: 7. The CDR3 has 15 amino acids. In DNA form, the CDR3 reads TGTGCCAGCAGAGCGGGGCCGCCGACCTACAATGAGCAGTTCTTC. Residues: CASRAGPPTYNEQFF.

The chain combines TRBV12-5 with TRBJ2-6, with 8 bases that match TRBD1. This CDR3 has 14 amino acids. CDR1 and CDR2 from the germline V gene are LGHNT and FRNRAP. With 6 bases clipped from V and 2 bases from J, the junction kept 0 bases outside the gene matches. CDR3: CASGTGAGANVLTF. CDR3 DNA sequence: TGTGCTAGTGGGACAGGGGCTGGGGCCAACGTCCTGACTTTC.

DNA of the CDR3: TGTGCCAGCAGTTTCTATACAGGGGGCTATAATTCACCCCTCCACTTT. This codes for CASSFYTGGYNSPLHF. The chain recombines TRBV27 with TRBJ1-6; 8 nucleotides agree with TRBD1. J was trimmed by 3 bases and V by 3 bases; bases with no gene match: 4. In germline, CDR1 is MNHEY, CDR2 SMNVEV (reference sequence). The CDR3 covers 16 residues.

The chain uses TRBV6-5 and TRBJ1-6; 7 nucleotides line up with TRBD1. Germline V gene data show CDR1 as MNHEY and CDR2 as SVGAGI. The CDR3 extends over 15 amino acids. J lost 3 bases, V lost 7 bases, and 6 bases had no gene match. The CDR3 nucleotides read TGTGCCAGCATTCTCCGGGACAGCTATAATTCACCCCTCCACTTT. Amino acids: CASILRDSYNSPLHF.

This chain uses TRBV4-1 with TRBJ2-5, with D possibly matching TRBD1 (5 bases). Germline V gene sequence: CDR1 MGHRA, CDR2 YSYEKL. V lost 0 bases, J lost 1 base, and 9 bases lay in between. The CDR3 is 15 amino acids. Here the CDR3 DNA reads TGCGCCAGCAGCCAAGATTCAGGGTTCCAAGAGACCCAGTACTTC. It yields the protein CASSQDSGFQETQYF.

This clone was detected a few times. This chain links TRBV4-2 with TRBJ2-3, with D possibly being TRBD1 (5 bases). Per the germline V gene, CDR1 is LGHNA and CDR2 is YNFKEQ. The V end lost 0 bases, the J end lost 0 bases, and 13 bases lay between the germline ends. The CDR3 has 17 residues. CDR3: CASSQDQGRKSTDTQYF. Here the CDR3 DNA reads TGTGCCAGCAGCCAAGATCAGGGCCGTAAAAGCACAGATACGCAGTATTTT.

The rearrangement joins TRBV5-1 to TRBJ1-2; TRBD1 aligns across 9 bases. V gave up 4 bases and J gave up 2 bases; unmatched junction bases: 9. CDR3 length equals 16 residues. Germline V lookup: CDR1 SGHRS, CDR2 YFSETQ. Here the CDR3 reads CASSRIGQGINYGYTF. CDR3 DNA: TGCGCCAGCAGCCGGATCGGACAGGGGATAAACTATGGCTACACCTTC. Full variable domain (rest looked up from reference TRBV5-1 and TRBJ1-2): KAGVTQTPRYLIKTRGQQVTLSCSPISGHRSVSWYQQTPGQGLQFLFEYFSETQRNKGNFPGRFSGRQFSNSRSEMNVSTLELGDSALYLCASSRIGQGINYGYTFGSGTRLTVV.

The rearrangement links TRBV5-6 to TRBJ2-7, with D possibly matching TRBD1 (6 bases). Germline-derived CDR1 and CDR2 are SGHDT and YYEEEE. This CDR3 is 15 amino acids long. The germline V and J ends were trimmed by 0 bases and 0 bases, with 10 bases remaining between them. CDR3 sequence (DNA): TGTGCCAGCAGCTTGGGGCAGGGGCTCTCCTACGAGCAGTACTTC. Translation: CASSLGQGLSYEQYF.

This clone was detected once. This sequence joins TRBV9 and TRBJ1-2; TRBD1 is a possible D gene (5 bases). The CDR3 contains 14 residues. The V gene lost 4 bases and the J gene lost 8 bases, with 18 bases spanning the gap. CDR1 is SGDLS and CDR2 is YYNGEE in the germline V gene. CDR3 region: CASSLIWGVGGYTF. CDR3 coding DNA: TGTGCCAGCAGCCTTATCTGGGGGGTTGGAGGCTACACCTTC.